The rows below give T cell receptor beta chains drawn from one sample of a study of a mutant IDH1 vaccine in newly diagnosed glioma. Their recognized antigens are unknown. Profiled with immunoSEQ multiplex PCR; TCRdb holds only in-frame clones, not every one. This table holds about 42,000 clones, about 83% found once. The material sequenced was PBMCs, taken from a glioma patient whose treatment included an IDH1 peptide vaccine. The receptors originated from a woman aged 45 to 65 with glioma. The CDR3 runs from the conserved cysteine through the conserved F or W. D genes are given only for firm matches. Size tells how often a clone was seen (once, few, many) or the class of an expanded clone, and some rows leave it out.

j_call d_call clone_size v_call cdr3_nt cdr3_aa
TRBJ2-2 . . TRBV10-3 TGTGCCATCAGTGAGTACTCGAACACCGGGGAGCTGTTTTTT CAISEYSNTGELFF
TRBJ2-1 . . TRBV19 TGTGCCAGTATAGGCGGCCATGAGCAGTTCTTC CASIGGHEQFF
TRBJ2-3 . . TRBV5-1 TGCGCCAGCAGCTTGGATGCCACTAGGACAGATACGCAGTATTTT CASSLDATRTDTQYF
TRBJ1-2 . once TRBV28 TGTGCCAGCAGTTTATCTGCCGGGAAGGGCTACACCTTC CASSLSAGKGYTF
TRBJ2-1 . . TRBV6-6 TGTGCCAGCAGTTATGGGTCGAATGAGCAGTTCTTC CASSYGSNEQFF
TRBJ2-3 . . TRBV5-8 TGTGCCAGCAGCTTACAGGTGGGGTGGACAGATACGCAGTATTTT CASSLQVGWTDTQYF
TRBJ1-1 . . TRBV6-4 TGTGCCAGCAGTCCCGGGGGAGTGAACACTGAAGCTTTCTTT CASSPGGVNTEAFF
TRBJ1-3 . . TRBV5-5 TGTGCCAGCAGCTTTTCGTTCTCTGGGACTGGAAACACCATATATTTT CASSFSFSGTGNTIYF
TRBJ2-3 TRBD1 once TRBV6-5 TGTGCCAGCAGGGCAGGGACAGCGACACCCGATACGCAGTATTTT CASRAGTATPDTQYF
TRBJ2-5 . . TRBV7-3 TGTGCCAGCAGCCCCGGTAGGGGTGAAGAGACCCAGTACTTC CASSPGRGEETQYF
TRBJ1-1 . . TRBV5-6 TGTGCCAGCAGCTTGGTGACTGAAGCTTTCTTT CASSLVTEAFF
TRBJ1-6 . . TRBV5-1 TGCGCCAGCAGCTTGAATTCTAATTCACCCCTCCACTTT CASSLNSNSPLHF
TRBJ2-3 . . TRBV11-2 TGTGCCAGCAGCCCCACCACGGTCGATACGCAGTATTTT CASSPTTVDTQYF
TRBJ1-5 . . TRBV19 TGTGCCAGTAATAGTGGACGAGGGGCCCTTACTTACAATCAGCCCCAGCATTTT CASNSGRGALTYNQPQHF
TRBJ2-6 . . TRBV6-5 TGTGCCAGCAACCGTGGGCCTGGGGCCAACGTCCTGACTTTC CASNRGPGANVLTF
TRBJ1-1 TRBD1 . TRBV7-2 TGTGCCAGCAGCTTAGATGGGACAGGGGGTAGGGTAGCTTTCTTT CASSLDGTGGRVAFF
TRBJ1-2 . . TRBV27 TGTGCCAGCAGTTTAGCCGGGAGTTTCTATGGCTACACCTTC CASSLAGSFYGYTF
TRBJ1-1 . . TRBV4-2 TGTGCCAGCAGCCAGTTTAGGAAAGGGGCGAATCCTCAGCTCTTCACTGAAGCTTTCTTT CASSQFRKGANPQLFTEAFF
TRBJ1-5 . . TRBV27 TGTGCCAGCAGTTTAGGGGGCCGGTGGGATCAGCCCCAGCATTTT CASSLGGRWDQPQHF
TRBJ2-3 . . TRBV19 TGTGCCAGTAGTCAGACAGTCACAGATACGCAGTATTTT CASSQTVTDTQYF
TRBJ1-2 . . TRBV7-8 TGTGCCAGCAGCTTAAACCAGGGTTGGGATGGCTACACCTTC CASSLNQGWDGYTF
TRBJ1-5 . few TRBV11-2 TGTGCCAGCAGCTTGGAGTACAATCAGCCCCAGCATTTT CASSLEYNQPQHF
TRBJ2-2 . once TRBV9 TGTGCCAGCAGCGCCCAGCTGGGGGGTCGTGACACCGGGGAGCTGTTTTTT CASSAQLGGRDTGELFF
TRBJ2-1 . . TRBV5-1 TGCGCCAGCAGCTTGGAGGCGAGCTCCTACAATGAGCAGTTCTTC CASSLEASSYNEQFF
TRBJ2-6 . . TRBV5-1 TGCGCCAGCACCCTATTACCTCTGGACTCTGGGGCCAACGTCCTGACTTTC CASTLLPLDSGANVLTF
TRBJ1-5 . few TRBV5-1 TGCGCCAGCGGCAGGGGCCCTCAGGAGCCCCAGCATTTT CASGRGPQEPQHF
TRBJ2-1 . . TRBV6-5 TGTGCCAGCAGTTACGGTAAAAGTGAGCAGTTCTTC CASSYGKSEQFF
TRBJ2-7 . . TRBV7-9 TGTGCCAGTAAACAGGTCAGCTCCTACGAGCAGTACTTC CASKQVSSYEQYF
TRBJ1-3 . few TRBV7-9 TGTGCCAGCAGCTTAGTGGGAGGGACTGGAAACACCATATATTTT CASSLVGGTGNTIYF
TRBJ2-7 TRBD1 . TRBV6-5 TGTGCCAGCAGAAGAGGACAGGGCTACGAGCAGTACTTC CASRRGQGYEQYF
TRBJ1-3 . . TRBV5-1 TGCGCCAGCAGCTCAACAGGCGACTCTGGAAACACCATATATTTT CASSSTGDSGNTIYF
TRBJ1-1 TRBD1 . TRBV30 TGTGCCTGGAGTAGGACAGGGGGGCTTGAAGCTTTCTTT CAWSRTGGLEAFF
TRBJ1-1 . . TRBV25-1 TGTGCCAGCAGTGAGTCCGGGAACACTGAAGCTTTCTTT CASSESGNTEAFF
TRBJ2-7 . . TRBV19 TGTGCCAGTAGTAGAGCCTACGAGCAGTACTTC CASSRAYEQYF
TRBJ2-7 . . TRBV27 TGTGCCAGCAGTTTAGATATATGGAACGAGCAGTACTTC CASSLDIWNEQYF
TRBJ2-3 . . TRBV7-7 TGTGCTAGCAGCTTAGGGAGTGGGCAGGGGGGAAATACGCAGTATTTT CASSLGSGQGGNTQYF
TRBJ2-3 . . TRBV5-4 TGTGCCAGCAGCCCCCGGTCGGCGGGGCCGGGACATACGCAGTATTTT CASSPRSAGPGHTQYF
TRBJ2-7 . . TRBV9 TGTGCCAGCAGCGTTTCAGGGGTCTACGAGCAGTACTTC CASSVSGVYEQYF
TRBJ1-1 TRBD1 few TRBV4-3 TGCGCCAGCAGCCAAGAAGAGGGGAGGGGGCACACTGAAGCTTTCTTT CASSQEEGRGHTEAFF
TRBJ2-7 TRBD1 . TRBV7-9 TGTGGGGACAGGGGAATCGAGCAGTACTTC CGDRGIEQYF
TRBJ1-1 . few TRBV4-2 TGTGCCAGCAGCCAAGACGGACAGCCGAACACTGAAGCTTTCTTT CASSQDGQPNTEAFF
TRBJ2-2 . few TRBV9 TGTGCCAGCAGCGTGTCTAGGAACACCGGGGAGCTGTTTTTT CASSVSRNTGELFF
TRBJ2-3 . few TRBV7-3 TGTGCCAGCAGCCAGGGGAGCACAGATACGCAGTATTTT CASSQGSTDTQYF
TRBJ1-2 TRBD1 . TRBV27 TGTGCCAGCAGTCTAAGACAGGGGGCGGCTGGCTACACCTTC CASSLRQGAAGYTF
TRBJ1-1 . . TRBV15 TGTGCCACCAGCAGAGATCTCGCAGGGGCTGAAGCTTTCTTT CATSRDLAGAEAFF
TRBJ1-1 . . TRBV5-1 TGCGCCAGCAGCGTTACAGGGAATTTGAACACTGAAGCTTTCTTT CASSVTGNLNTEAFF
TRBJ1-6 . . TRBV2 TGTGCCAGCAGGAGTGTGAATTCACCCCTCCACTTT CASRSVNSPLHF
TRBJ2-1 . . TRBV20-1 TGCAGTGCTATAGGGGACAATGAGCAGTTCTTC CSAIGDNEQFF
TRBJ2-1 . once TRBV7-8 TGTGCCAGCAGCTTAAGGGAAACGACGGGGTACTACAATGAGCAGTTCTTC CASSLRETTGYYNEQFF
TRBJ2-1 . . TRBV9 TGTGCCAGCAGCTCCCGGCTCTGCCTCAATGAGCAGTTCTTC CASSSRLCLNEQFF
TRBJ1-2 . . TRBV6-5 TGTGCCAGCAGTTACGATAAAAAACGGGGGGGCTACACCTTC CASSYDKKRGGYTF